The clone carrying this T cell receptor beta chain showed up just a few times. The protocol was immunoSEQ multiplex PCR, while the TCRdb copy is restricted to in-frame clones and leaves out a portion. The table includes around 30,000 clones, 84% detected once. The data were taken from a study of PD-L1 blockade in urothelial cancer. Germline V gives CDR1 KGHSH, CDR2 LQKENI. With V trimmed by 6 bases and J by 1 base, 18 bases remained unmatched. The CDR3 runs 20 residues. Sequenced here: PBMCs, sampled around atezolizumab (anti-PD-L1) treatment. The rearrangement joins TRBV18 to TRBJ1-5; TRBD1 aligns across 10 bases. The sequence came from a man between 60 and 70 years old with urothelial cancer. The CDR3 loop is CASSSLPGTGEGRSNQPQHF. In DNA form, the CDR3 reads TGTGCCAGCTCTTCCCTCCCCGGGACAGGGGAGGGCAGGAGCAATCAGCCCCAGCATTTT.